The 32 T cell receptor beta chains reported below all come from one sample, sequenced in a study of beta chain features in type 1 diabetes. The isolated RNA, all of it, was reverse transcribed, so expressed TCRB transcripts were what got sequenced. The repertoire was sequenced with immunoSEQ multiplex PCR; TCRdb's copy has only in-frame clones and lacks some. The table records about 400,000 clones, roughly an eighth of them present only once. Source material: naive CD4+ T cells from blood. The origin of the receptors is a man between 18 and 35 years old in good health.

To note about this clone: The sample has other DNA sequences that encode this CDR3 too. V gene TRBV20-1 combines with J gene TRBJ2-7, with D possibly TRBD1 on 5 matching bases. Between the trimmed V and J ends, which lost 6 bases and 4 bases, there was a span of 10 bases. CDR3 length: 11 amino acids. CDR1 DFQATT and CDR2 SNEGSKA come from the germline V gene (reference sequence). CDR3 loop: CSAPQGYEQYF. DNA for the CDR3: TGCAGTGCACCCCAGGGTTACGAGCAGTACTTC.

V gene TRBV6-5 combines with J gene TRBJ1-5; perhaps TRBD1 as D (6 bases). Germline CDR1 is MNHEY and CDR2 is SVGAGI. This CDR3 has 11 residues. With 7 bases removed from V and 9 bases from J, the gap between germline ends came to 10 bases. For the CDR3, the DNA is TGTGCCAGCAACTTCAGGGGGCCCCAGCATTTT. Encoded protein: CASNFRGPQHF.

The V gene is TRBV27, the J gene TRBJ2-1; the D gene is possibly TRBD2 (5 bases). The CDR3 runs 13 residues. Germline V gene sequence: CDR1 MNHEY, CDR2 SMNVEV (reference sequence). V lost 2 bases and J lost 9, with 11 bases in between. CDR3 DNA: TGTGCCAGCAGTTTAAAAAGAGGACTTGAGCAGTTCTTC. This translates into CASSLKRGLEQFF.

This clone was counted a few times. The chain couples TRBV7-3 to TRBJ2-1; D might be TRBD2 (7 bases). This CDR3 has 15 residues. V lost 2 bases and J 6 bases, leaving 14 bases between the germline ends. Germline V lookup: CDR1 SGHTA, CDR2 FQGTGA. CDR3 protein: CASSLGGGRRNEQFF. The DNA for the CDR3 is TGTGCCAGCAGCTTAGGGGGGGGCAGGCGCAATGAGCAGTTCTTC.

A few counts support this clone. The chain joins TRBV29-1 to TRBJ1-5; 7 nucleotides align to TRBD1. Looked up from germline, CDR1 is SQVTM and CDR2 is ANQGSEA. The CDR3 spans 13 residues. V lost 6 bases to trimming and J lost 4 bases; unmatched junction nucleotides: 6. CDR3 residues: CSVLTGMNQPQHF. CDR3 DNA sequence: TGCAGCGTACTGACAGGGATGAATCAGCCCCAGCATTTT. The full variable domain, rest sourced from reference TRBV29-1 and TRBJ1-5, is SAVISQKPSRDICQRGTSLTIQCQVDSQVTMMFWYRQQPGQSLTLIATANQGSEATYESGFVIDKFPISRPNLTFSTLTVSNMSPEDSSIYLCSVLTGMNQPQHFGDGTRLSIL.

Only a few counts were recorded for this clone. The rearrangement uses TRBV7-3 and TRBJ1-3; a weak D match, TRBD1 (6 bases). In germline, CDR1 is SGHTA, CDR2 FQGTGA. Trimming shortened V by 5 bases and J by 1 base, and 9 bases separated the two germline ends. This CDR3 region has 14 residues. CDR3 sequence: CASSPQGSGNTIYF. The CDR3 region has the DNA TGTGCCAGCAGCCCGCAGGGGTCTGGAAACACCATATATTTT. Using reference TRBV7-3 and TRBJ1-3 for the parts outside the CDR3, the full variable domain is GAGVSQTPSNKVTEKGKYVELRCDPISGHTALYWYRQSLGQGPEFLIYFQGTGAADDSGLPNDRFFAVRPEGSVSTLKIQRTERGDSAVYLCASSPQGSGNTIYFGEGSWLTVV.

The rearrangement joins TRBV9 to TRBJ2-5; TRBD2 is a possible D gene (7 bases). With 3 bases removed from V and 5 bases from J, the gap between germline ends came to 14 bases. CDR3 size: 14 residues. Germline-derived CDR1 and CDR2 are SGDLS and YYNGEE. CDR3 nucleotide sequence: TGTGCCAGCAGCGGATACGGGGGGCAGGAGACCCAGTACTTC. Amino acids: CASSGYGGQETQYF.

Only a few counts were recorded for this clone. CDR3 sequence reads: CSVESSGGPGDTQYF. In DNA, the CDR3 is TGCAGCGTTGAAAGTAGTGGGGGCCCTGGGGATACGCAGTATTTT. The V and J genes are TRBV29-1 and TRBJ2-3; tentative D call: TRBD1 (6 bases). The CDR3 extends over 15 amino acids. Trimming left V 2 bases short and J 6 bases short, with 18 bases between. Germline V lookup: CDR1 SQVTM, CDR2 ANQGSEA.

This clone has more than one count but fewer than ten. The V gene is TRBV30, the J gene TRBJ1-6, with D possibly TRBD1 on 6 matching bases. Trimming shortened V by 2 bases and J by 7 bases, and 15 bases separated the two germline ends. This CDR3 has 15 amino acids. Germline assignment: CDR1 GTSNPN and CDR2 SVGIG (reference sequence). CDR3 DNA: TGTGCCTGGAGTAAGGGGGAACGGTCCAATTCACCCCTCCACTTT. Translated, it gives CAWSKGERSNSPLHF.

In its sample, this clone was seen once. Here the CDR3 reads CAARRGQGETQYF. In DNA, the CDR3 is TGTGCCGCTCGGAGGGGGCAGGGAGAGACCCAGTACTTC. This sequence joins TRBV6-1 and TRBJ2-5, with D perhaps matching TRBD1 (7 bases). The V end was cut by 11 bases, the J end by 4 bases, with 17 bases between. The germline CDR1 and CDR2 sequences are MNHNS and SASEGT. The CDR3 has 13 amino acids.

This clone was seen only a few times. The chain joins TRBV28 to TRBJ1-2, with 8 nucleotides matching TRBD1. Trimming at V came to 8 bases and at J to 4 bases, leaving 9 bases not matched to a gene. The CDR3 consists of 14 residues. The germline gives CDR1 MDHEN, CDR2 SYDVKM. CDR3 nucleotides: TGTGCCAGCCGAGCCGCAGGGGGCTTCTATGGCTACACCTTC. It encodes CASRAAGGFYGYTF.

This clone showed up just a few times. The chain joins TRBV2 to TRBJ2-7; 7 nucleotides agree with TRBD1. Germline trimming cut 8 bases from V and 5 bases from J; bases unmatched to any gene: 9. The CDR3 totals 13 residues. CDR1 and CDR2 from the germline V gene are SNHLY and FYNNEI. CDR3 sequence reads: CASQTGFGDEQYF. The CDR3 DNA sequence: TGTGCCAGCCAGACAGGGTTTGGGGACGAGCAGTACTTC.

This clone was detected only a few times. This chain links TRBV7-9 with TRBJ1-6; D unclear. V dropped 8 bases and J dropped 7 bases, with 12 bases sitting between them. This CDR3 is built from 13 residues. Germline V CDR1 and CDR2: SEHNR, FQNEAQ (reference sequence). DNA of the CDR3: TGTGCCAGCGCCGGGGTAGGAAATTCACCCCTCCACTTT. Its translation: CASAGVGNSPLHF.

This clone was seen a handful of times. The chain links TRBV27 to TRBJ2-5; TRBD2 might be the D (5 bases). Germline V gene sequence: CDR1 MNHEY, CDR2 SMNVEV (reference sequence). The CDR3 loop spans 13 amino acids. Trimming removed 4 bases from V and 3 bases from J, with 9 bases in between. For the CDR3, the DNA is TGTGCCAGCAGTTCGGACTTCAAAGAGACCCAGTACTTC. Translated, it gives CASSSDFKETQYF.

This clone was seen more than once but under ten times. The chain combines TRBV10-3 with TRBJ2-7; D unclear. This CDR3 contains 12 residues. CDR1 is ENHRY, CDR2 SYGVKD, per germline. The ends were cut back, 6 bases at V and 5 bases at J, with 11 bases in the middle. CDR3 protein: CAISANLHEQYF. For the CDR3, the DNA is TGTGCCATCAGCGCTAATCTTCACGAGCAGTACTTC.

The chain couples TRBV28 to TRBJ1-2, with no clear D. V lost 5 bases to trimming and J lost 0 bases, with 7 bases between them. CDR3 size: 13 residues. Germline V gene sequence: CDR1 MDHEN, CDR2 SYDVKM. This chain's CDR3 is CASSERANYGYTF. The CDR3 coding sequence is TGTGCCAGCAGTGAACGGGCTAACTATGGCTACACCTTC.

The chain carries TRBV4-2 and TRBJ1-2, with 9 bases lining up with TRBD1. The CDR3 is made up of 16 amino acids. Trimming removed 1 base from V and 4 bases from J; junction bases left unmatched: 7. Germline loops: CDR1 LGHNA, CDR2 YNFKEQ. CDR3 protein: CASSQGGTGRVYGYTF. As DNA, the CDR3 is TGTGCCAGCAGCCAAGGGGGGACAGGGAGAGTCTATGGCTACACCTTC.

The chain combines TRBV5-4 with TRBJ2-5; 9 positions match TRBD1. Trimming took 4 bases from V and 5 from J; bases not matched to a gene: 9. The length of the CDR3 is 15 residues. CDR1 and CDR2 (germline): SGHNT, YYREEE (reference sequence). The CDR3 protein is CASSLGQGKGETQYF. In DNA form, the CDR3 reads TGTGCCAGCAGCCTGGGACAGGGCAAGGGGGAGACCCAGTACTTC.

CDR3 sequence reads: CASSLDWEQFF. CDR3 nucleotides: TGCGCCAGCAGCTTAGACTGGGAGCAGTTCTTC. The chain recombines TRBV5-1 with TRBJ2-1, with D hard to call. Germline loops: CDR1 SGHRS, CDR2 YFSETQ. V gave up 2 bases and J gave up 10 bases, with 7 bases separating them. The CDR3 has 11 amino acids.

The chain employs TRBV27 and TRBJ2-1; a weak D match, TRBD1 (6 bases). Germline values: CDR1 MNHEY, CDR2 SMNVEV (reference sequence). With 4 bases removed from V and 8 bases from J, the gap between germline ends came to 21 bases. This CDR3 has 16 amino acids. The CDR3: CASSSLSAGQHYEQFF. In DNA form, the CDR3 reads TGTGCCAGCAGTTCATTGTCGGCCGGACAGCACTATGAGCAGTTCTTC.

The sample holds a few counts of this clone. This chain joins TRBV9 and TRBJ1-6; D is possibly TRBD1 (6 bases). Germline V gene data show CDR1 as SGDLS and CDR2 as YYNGEE. This CDR3 contains 14 residues. V was cut by 0 bases and J by 6 bases, with 7 bases left in between. CDR3 coding DNA: TGTGCCAGCAGCGTAGGGGACACTAATTCACCCCTCCACTTT. As protein: CASSVGDTNSPLHF. Complete variable domain (other parts from reference TRBV9 and TRBJ1-6): DSGVTQTPKHLITATGQRVTLRCSPRSGDLSVYWYQQSLDQGLQFLIQYYNGEERAKGNILERFSAQQFPDLHSELNLSSLELGDSALYFCASSVGDTNSPLHFGNGTRLTVT.

A few counts support this clone. The chain carries TRBV30 and TRBJ2-3, with D possibly TRBD2 on 6 matching bases. Germline lookup yields CDR1 GTSNPN and CDR2 SVGIG (reference sequence). V was clipped by 1 base and J by 7 bases, with 9 bases between them. The CDR3 length is 12 residues. The CDR3 loop is CAWSGGRNTQYF. The CDR3 DNA reads as TGTGCCTGGAGTGGGGGGAGGAATACGCAGTATTTT.

This clone appeared a few times. V is TRBV18 and J is TRBJ2-7, with 10 bases that match TRBD1. The CDR3 covers 16 residues. Germline CDR1 KGHSH, CDR2 LQKENI. The J segment lost 3 bases and the V segment lost 4 bases, leaving 9 bases of the junction unmatched. CDR3 region: CASSRGGQGIYYEQYF. CDR3 DNA sequence: TGTGCCAGCTCACGGGGGGGACAGGGGATTTACTACGAGCAGTACTTC.

This clone was observed a handful of times. The chain recombines TRBV7-2 with TRBJ2-5; TRBD2 matches 8 bases. The CDR3 is 13 residues long. Trimming took 6 bases from V and 5 from J; bases not matched to a gene: 5. Germline CDR1 reads SGHTA; CDR2 reads FQGNSA. CDR3 bases: TGTGCCAGCAGGCCCCCTAGCGGGGAGACCCAGTACTTC. As protein: CASRPPSGETQYF.

This chain joins TRBV7-8 and TRBJ2-7; weak D call: TRBD2 (6 bases). Germline V lookup: CDR1 SGHVS, CDR2 FQNEAQ. V dropped 5 bases and J dropped 6 bases, with 20 bases sitting between them. The CDR3 contains 15 residues. CDR3: CASSPEAGGSGEQYF. DNA for the CDR3: TGTGCCAGCAGCCCGGAGGCTGGAGGGTCAGGCGAGCAGTACTTC.

This clone was observed a handful of times. The genes are TRBV7-8 and TRBJ1-2; D perhaps matches TRBD1 (5 bases). The V end was cut by 0 bases, the J end by 7 bases, with 15 bases between. The germline CDR1 and CDR2 sequences are SGHVS and FQNEAQ. This CDR3 spans 15 amino acids. The CDR3 spells CASSLAGRALGGYTF. CDR3 DNA sequence: TGTGCCAGCAGCTTAGCCGGCAGGGCCCTCGGTGGCTACACCTTC.

The sample holds a few counts of this clone. V is TRBV30 and J is TRBJ2-3; possible D gene TRBD2, 5 bases. The V gene's germline CDR1 is GTSNPN and CDR2 SVGIG (reference sequence). This CDR3 is built from 14 residues. With 0 bases removed from V and 2 bases from J, the gap between germline ends came to 9 bases. The CDR3 DNA reads TGTGCCTGGAGTGTAAGGAGGACCACAGATACGCAGTATTTT. Protein: CAWSVRRTTDTQYF.

V usage is TRBV5-6 and J usage is TRBJ1-2; D unclear. This CDR3 has 13 amino acids. Germline V gene data show CDR1 as SGHDT and CDR2 as YYEEEE. Trimming stripped 0 bases from V and 4 bases from J, with 7 bases between. CDR3 residues: CASSLERIYGYTF. The CDR3 nucleotides are TGTGCCAGCAGCTTGGAGAGGATCTATGGCTACACCTTC.

The chain joins TRBV5-1 to TRBJ1-2; TRBD1 matches at 7 bases. The CDR3 is made up of 13 amino acids. CDR1 and CDR2 (germline): SGHRS, YFSETQ. V gave up 3 bases and J gave up 4 bases; unmatched junction bases: 3. CDR3 amino acids: CASSSGQSYGYTF. The CDR3 DNA follows: TGCGCCAGCAGCTCGGGACAGAGCTATGGCTACACCTTC. Variable domain in full (rest from reference TRBV5-1 and TRBJ1-2): KAGVTQTPRYLIKTRGQQVTLSCSPISGHRSVSWYQQTPGQGLQFLFEYFSETQRNKGNFPGRFSGRQFSNSRSEMNVSTLELGDSALYLCASSSGQSYGYTFGSGTRLTVV.

The chain is built from TRBV7-2 and TRBJ1-2, with a tentative D call TRBD1 (5 bases). Germline CDR1 is SGHTA and CDR2 is FQGNSA. The CDR3 is 13 residues long. The V end lost 3 bases, the J end lost 8 bases, and 13 bases lay between the germline ends. The DNA of the CDR3 is TGTGCCAGCAGCTTTAGACAGCAGGAGGGCTACACCTTC. This encodes CASSFRQQEGYTF. Full variable domain (rest looked up from reference TRBV7-2 and TRBJ1-2): GAGVSQSPSNKVTEKGKDVELRCDPISGHTALYWYRQSLGQGLEFLIYFQGNSAPDKSGLPSDRFSAERTGGSVSTLTIQRTQQEDSAVYLCASSFRQQEGYTFGSGTRLTVV.

This clone was seen a few times. This rearrangement joins TRBV29-1 to TRBJ1-3; D unclear. V lost 1 base and J 1 base, leaving 5 bases between the germline ends. From germline, CDR1 is SQVTM and CDR2 ANQGSEA. The CDR3 runs to 13 residues. CDR3 residues: CSVEATSGNTIYF. In DNA form, the CDR3 reads TGCAGCGTTGAAGCCACTTCTGGAAACACCATATATTTT.

V usage is TRBV28 and J usage is TRBJ1-5, with a tentative D call TRBD1 (6 bases). The CDR3 loop spans 14 amino acids. The V gene lost 6 bases and the J gene lost 6 bases, with 15 bases spanning the gap. Germline values: CDR1 MDHEN, CDR2 SYDVKM. The CDR3 sequence: CASSHGQTSQPQHF. CDR3 sequence (DNA): TGTGCCAGCAGCCACGGACAGACCAGTCAGCCCCAGCATTTT.